This T cell receptor (beta chain) was found in a study of chemoradiotherapy in HPV16-positive cancers. Looked up from germline, CDR1 is GTSNPN and CDR2 is SVGIG (reference sequence). With V trimmed by 0 bases and J by 8 bases, 10 bases remained unmatched. CDR3 length: 15 amino acids. This table comes from immunoSEQ multiplex PCR, and its TCRdb copy is limited to in-frame clones, with some not included. This sample carries under 15,000 clones, around nine tenths of them seen once, and the ten largest clones take around 5%. This chain connects TRBV30 to TRBJ1-5, with 7 bases fitting TRBD1. Here the sequenced sample was blood, taken from a patient who underwent chemoradiotherapy. The sequence came from a human donor with HPV-associated anogenital cancer. Here the CDR3 reads CAWSVTGNRGKPQHF. CDR3 DNA: TGTGCCTGGAGTGTAACGGGGAACAGGGGTAAGCCCCAGCATTTT.